The 29 T cell receptor beta chains below all came from one sample that was sequenced in a study of T cells after posttransplantation cyclophosphamide. Cells defined as naive were viable CD3+CD4+ or CD3+CD8+ and CCR7+CD45RA+CD45RO-CD95-CD27+CD28+. Profiled with immunoSEQ multiplex PCR; TCRdb holds only in-frame clones, not every one. The data contain some 9,400 clones, roughly 98% of them singletons. The sample comprised naive CD4+ T cells sorted from PBMCs. The source of these receptors is an older woman in good health, CMV-negative, and a related stem cell transplant donor.

DNA for the CDR3: TGTGCCTGGAGTGTACGTTCGGACAATGAGCAGTTCTTC. Translating gives CAWSVRSDNEQFF. The chain links TRBV30 to TRBJ2-1; D gene uncertain. The CDR3 is 13 residues long. Germline assignment: CDR1 GTSNPN and CDR2 SVGIG (reference sequence). The ends were cut back, 0 bases at V and 5 bases at J, with 8 bases in the middle.

The chain links TRBV7-8 to TRBJ1-2; D gene uncertain. Germline CDR1 SGHVS, CDR2 FQNEAQ. Trimming left V 1 base short and J 4 bases short, with 10 bases between. The CDR3 loop spans 14 amino acids. The chain's CDR3 is CASSLEREAYGYTF. In DNA, the CDR3 is TGTGCCAGCAGCTTAGAGCGGGAGGCCTATGGCTACACCTTC.

The chain is built from TRBV9 and TRBJ2-7; no clear D gene. V lost 0 bases and J 3 bases, leaving 10 bases between the germline ends. CDR3 length: 14 residues. Germline V gene lookup returns CDR1 SGDLS and CDR2 YYNGEE. The CDR3 spells CASSVGSSHYEQYF. CDR3 sequence (DNA): TGTGCCAGCAGCGTAGGATCCAGTCACTACGAGCAGTACTTC. Using reference TRBV9 and TRBJ2-7 for the parts outside the CDR3, the full variable domain is DSGVTQTPKHLITATGQRVTLRCSPRSGDLSVYWYQQSLDQGLQFLIQYYNGEERAKGNILERFSAQQFPDLHSELNLSSLELGDSALYFCASSVGSSHYEQYFGPGTRLTVT.

V is TRBV7-8 and J is TRBJ1-5; the D gene is possibly TRBD1 (6 bases). Per the germline V gene, CDR1 is SGHVS and CDR2 is FQNEAQ. The CDR3 is made up of 15 amino acids. Trimming cost V 5 bases and J 0 bases, with 11 bases left between them. CDR3 protein: CASSEQGHSNQPQHF. The CDR3 DNA reads as TGTGCCAGCAGCGAACAGGGCCATAGCAATCAGCCCCAGCATTTT.

The J gene is TRBJ2-2, the V gene TRBV28, with 8 bases lining up with TRBD1. The CDR3 sequence is 13 residues long. V lost 8 bases to trimming and J lost 5 bases; unmatched junction nucleotides: 4. The germline V gene has CDR1 MDHEN and CDR2 SYDVKM. CDR3 sequence: CASLQGATGELFF. The CDR3 DNA follows: TGTGCCAGCCTCCAGGGGGCGACCGGGGAGCTGTTTTTT.

J is TRBJ2-5 and V is TRBV13; 14 nucleotides agree with TRBD2. The J segment lost 5 bases and the V segment lost 5 bases, leaving 10 bases of the junction unmatched. Germline V lookup: CDR1 PRHDT, CDR2 FYEKMQ (reference sequence). The CDR3 consists of 17 residues. CDR3 nucleotide sequence: TGTGCCAGCAGCCCACGGACTAGCGGGAGGTTGGGGGAGACCCAGTACTTC. Translating gives CASSPRTSGRLGETQYF. Complete variable domain (other parts from reference TRBV13 and TRBJ2-5): AAGVIQSPRHLIKEKRETATLKCYPIPRHDTVYWYQQGPGQDPQFLISFYEKMQSDKGSIPDRFSAQQFSDYHSELNMSSLELGDSALYFCASSPRTSGRLGETQYFGPGTRLLVL.

V gene TRBV6-1 combines with J gene TRBJ1-5; TRBD1 agrees at 11 bases. The V segment lost 4 bases and the J segment 6 bases; nucleotides outside the gene matches: 5. CDR1 and CDR2 from the germline V gene are MNHNS and SASEGT. The CDR3 has 15 residues. The CDR3 sequence is CASSVRDRGGQPQHF. As DNA, the CDR3 is TGTGCCAGCAGTGTCCGGGACAGGGGGGGTCAGCCCCAGCATTTT.

The chain carries TRBV5-1 and TRBJ2-5; 10 positions agree with TRBD2. The junction had 5 bases not matched to a gene; V was cut back by 6 bases and J by 3 bases. This CDR3 comprises 14 residues. Germline CDR1 reads SGHRS; CDR2 reads YFSETQ. CDR3 amino acids: CASMSGGAKETQYF. For the CDR3, the DNA is TGCGCCAGCATGAGCGGGGGGGCTAAAGAGACCCAGTACTTC. The complete variable domain, with remaining parts taken from reference TRBV5-1 and TRBJ2-5, reads KAGVTQTPRYLIKTRGQQVTLSCSPISGHRSVSWYQQTPGQGLQFLFEYFSETQRNKGNFPGRFSGRQFSNSRSEMNVSTLELGDSALYLCASMSGGAKETQYFGPGTRLLVL.

V and J are TRBV28 and TRBJ1-1, with a possible D match to TRBD1 (5 bases). This CDR3 is built from 12 residues. V was trimmed by 2 bases and J by 7 bases, leaving 8 bases between them. Germline CDR1 is MDHEN and CDR2 is SYDVKM. The CDR3 is CASSLMGLEAFF. The CDR3 bases are TGTGCCAGCAGTTTAATGGGGCTTGAAGCTTTCTTT.

The chain uses TRBV15 and TRBJ2-1; unclear D gene. Germline CDR1 LNHNV, CDR2 YYDKDF (reference sequence). There are 11 residues in the CDR3. Trimming cost V 3 bases and J 8 bases, with 5 bases left between them. CDR3: CATSSRDEQFF. The CDR3 DNA is TGTGCCACCAGCAGTCGGGATGAGCAGTTCTTC.

The genes are TRBV2 and TRBJ1-6; D may be TRBD1 (6 bases). There are 14 residues in the CDR3. The V end was cut by 4 bases, the J end by 9 bases, with 13 bases between. Germline assignment: CDR1 SNHLY and CDR2 FYNNEI. CDR3 amino acids: CASSVGQTGSPLHF. The CDR3 DNA reads as TGTGCCAGCAGTGTAGGACAGACGGGTTCACCCCTCCACTTT.

This clone was detected only once. The V and J genes are TRBV7-3 and TRBJ2-1; 14 bases line up with TRBD2. CDR3 length: 15 residues. The germline gives CDR1 SGHTA, CDR2 FQGTGA. The V segment lost 5 bases and the J segment 9 bases; nucleotides outside the gene matches: 6. CDR3 residues: CASSLRLAGGSEQFF. The CDR3 nucleotides read TGTGCCAGCAGCCTCAGACTAGCGGGAGGGAGTGAGCAGTTCTTC.

The chain joins TRBV5-6 to TRBJ1-4; TRBD1 agrees at 8 bases. CDR3 length equals 16 residues. V lost 4 bases and J lost 2; bases outside the gene matches: 7. From germline, CDR1 is SGHDT and CDR2 YYEEEE. The CDR3 DNA follows: TGTGCCAGCAGCCTCCCGACAGGGGCCACTAATGAAAAACTGTTTTTT. Translated, it gives CASSLPTGATNEKLFF.

The rearrangement joins TRBV6-5 to TRBJ2-4; no definite D call. Germline-derived CDR1 and CDR2 are MNHEY and SVGAGI. This CDR3 spans 13 amino acids. With 3 bases removed from V and 7 bases from J, the gap between germline ends came to 10 bases. CDR3 amino acids: CASSYVLGNIQYF. CDR3 coding DNA: TGTGCCAGCAGTTATGTCCTAGGCAACATTCAGTACTTC.

The chain employs TRBV5-1 and TRBJ2-2; TRBD2 matches at 15 bases. The CDR3 consists of 17 residues. The V segment lost 3 bases and the J segment 4 bases; nucleotides outside the gene matches: 4. Germline V gene sequence: CDR1 SGHRS, CDR2 YFSETQ. Here the CDR3 reads CASSSGLAGGSTGELFF. CDR3 in DNA: TGCGCCAGCAGCTCCGGACTAGCGGGGGGGAGCACCGGGGAGCTGTTTTTT.

Only a few counts were recorded for this clone. The gene calls are TRBV9 and TRBJ1-3; D perhaps matches TRBD1 (6 bases). Between the trimmed V and J ends, which lost 7 bases and 0 bases, there was a span of 11 bases. The germline V gene has CDR1 SGDLS and CDR2 YYNGEE. The CDR3 totals 14 residues. CDR3 protein: CASGDKNSGNTIYF. Written as DNA, the CDR3 is TGTGCCAGCGGGGACAAGAACTCTGGAAACACCATATATTTT.

V and J are TRBV9 and TRBJ1-4; D remains ambiguous. The CDR3 length is 14 residues. V lost 0 bases and J 7 bases, leaving 10 bases between the germline ends. In germline, CDR1 is SGDLS, CDR2 YYNGEE. The CDR3 region is CASSVEGGSEKLFF. The CDR3 nucleotides are TGTGCCAGCAGCGTAGAAGGAGGGTCTGAAAAACTGTTTTTT. Supplemented by reference TRBV9 and TRBJ1-4, the full variable domain reads DSGVTQTPKHLITATGQRVTLRCSPRSGDLSVYWYQQSLDQGLQFLIQYYNGEERAKGNILERFSAQQFPDLHSELNLSSLELGDSALYFCASSVEGGSEKLFFGSGTQLSVL.

This chain joins TRBV14 and TRBJ2-1; the D is unclear. CDR1 and CDR2 (germline): SGHDN, FVKESK. V lost 4 bases to trimming and J lost 10 bases, with 20 bases between them. The CDR3 loop spans 15 amino acids. In DNA, the CDR3 is TGTGCCAGCAGCCCAAATCGAGCCCCTTCGGAGGAGCAGTTCTTC. The encoded protein is CASSPNRAPSEEQFF.

This sequence joins TRBV19 and TRBJ1-1; tentative D call: TRBD1 (6 bases). V was pared by 2 bases and J by 1 base, with 14 bases between. The CDR3 loop spans 16 amino acids. Per the germline V gene, CDR1 is LNHDA and CDR2 is SQIVND (reference sequence). For the CDR3, the DNA is TGTGCCAGTAGTATAAGGCAGGGGATACAGAACACTGAAGCTTTCTTT. This encodes CASSIRQGIQNTEAFF.

This chain connects TRBV5-6 to TRBJ1-5, with 11 bases matching TRBD1. Germline V gene lookup returns CDR1 SGHDT and CDR2 YYEEEE. This CDR3 contains 17 residues. With V trimmed by 3 bases and J by 5 bases, 10 bases remained unmatched. The CDR3, as DNA: TGTGCCAGCAGCTCCTGGGGCGGGACAGGGGGATATCAGCCCCAGCATTTT. Protein product: CASSSWGGTGGYQPQHF. Drawing the rest from reference TRBV5-6 and TRBJ1-5, the complete variable domain is DAGVTQSPTHLIKTRGQQVTLRCSPKSGHDTVSWYQQALGQGPQFIFQYYEEEERQRGNFPDRFSGHQFPNYSSELNVNALLLGDSALYLCASSSWGGTGGYQPQHFGDGTRLSIL.

The chain links TRBV6-1 to TRBJ2-7; 11 positions match TRBD1. V shed 2 bases and J 6 bases; nucleotides not matched to a gene: 6. Looked up from germline, CDR1 is MNHNS and CDR2 is SASEGT. The CDR3 is 15 residues long. The CDR3 coding sequence is TGTGCCAGCAGTGAAACGGGACAGGGGGGGGGCGAGCAGTACTTC. Encoded protein: CASSETGQGGGEQYF.

The V and J genes are TRBV30 and TRBJ1-4; D is uncertain. The CDR3 loop spans 13 amino acids. V lost 0 bases and J lost 11, with 13 bases in between. The germline V gene has CDR1 GTSNPN and CDR2 SVGIG (reference sequence). As DNA, the CDR3 is TGTGCCTGGAGTGTACGGGGTCAAAAGAAACTGTTTTTT. It codes for CAWSVRGQKKLFF.

This clone was seen once. CDR3 residues: CASSGRYGEKLFF. The CDR3 nucleotides are TGTGCCAGCAGTGGGCGGTACGGTGAAAAACTGTTTTTT. The chain employs TRBV2 and TRBJ1-4; D is unclear. CDR3 length equals 13 residues. CDR1 is SNHLY and CDR2 is FYNNEI in the germline V gene. Trimming removed 4 bases from V and 7 bases from J, with 10 bases in between.

This clone was recorded only once. This sequence joins TRBV7-3 and TRBJ2-1, with TRBD2 matching over 11 bases. The trim removed 5 bases at V and 7 bases at J, leaving 10 bases unmatched. The CDR3 has 16 amino acids. CDR1 and CDR2 (germline): SGHTA, FQGTGA. CDR3 protein: CASSTELAGVGNEQFF. The DNA of the CDR3 is TGTGCCAGCAGCACCGAACTAGCGGGAGTCGGGAATGAGCAGTTCTTC.

V and J are TRBV28 and TRBJ2-7; 10 nucleotides align to TRBD2. The V and J ends lost 2 bases and 5 bases, in that order; junction bases with no gene match: 3. The CDR3 is 14 residues long. The germline CDR1 and CDR2 sequences are MDHEN and SYDVKM. This CDR3 reads CASSLSGGAHEQYV. The CDR3 DNA follows: TGTGCCAGCAGTTTAAGCGGGGGGGCCCACGAGCAGTACGTC.

This chain links TRBV29-1 with TRBJ2-5, with 9 bases identical to TRBD2. The V gene end was trimmed by 1 base and the J gene end by 4 bases; junction bases not matched to a gene: 4. This CDR3 spans 14 amino acids. Germline assignment: CDR1 SQVTM and CDR2 ANQGSEA. The CDR3 DNA reads TGCAGCGTTGAAGGCGGGAGGGCCGGAGAGACCCAGTACTTC. It encodes CSVEGGRAGETQYF. The full variable domain, its missing parts supplied by reference TRBV29-1 and TRBJ2-5, is SAVISQKPSRDICQRGTSLTIQCQVDSQVTMMFWYRQQPGQSLTLIATANQGSEATYESGFVIDKFPISRPNLTFSTLTVSNMSPEDSSIYLCSVEGGRAGETQYFGPGTRLLVL.

The genes are TRBV5-1 and TRBJ2-1; 10 nucleotides align to TRBD2. The CDR3 length is 14 residues. V was clipped by 4 bases and J by 7 bases; unmatched bases: 5. From germline, CDR1 is SGHRS and CDR2 YFSETQ. CDR3 sequence (DNA): TGCGCCAGCAGCCCTAGCGGGAGAGGGAATGAGCAGTTCTTC. Protein product: CASSPSGRGNEQFF.

This clone was detected only once. V gene TRBV29-1 combines with J gene TRBJ1-2; D ambiguous. Trimming removed 6 bases at V and 0 bases at J, with 17 bases between. Germline CDR1 and CDR2: SQVTM and ANQGSEA. This CDR3 is built from 15 residues. CDR3 sequence: CSVPPTQSANYGYTF. The CDR3 coding sequence is TGCAGCGTCCCCCCCACACAATCTGCTAACTATGGCTACACCTTC. The full variable domain, completed using reference TRBV29-1 and TRBJ1-2, is SAVISQKPSRDICQRGTSLTIQCQVDSQVTMMFWYRQQPGQSLTLIATANQGSEATYESGFVIDKFPISRPNLTFSTLTVSNMSPEDSSIYLCSVPPTQSANYGYTFGSGTRLTVV.

The chain recombines TRBV15 with TRBJ2-6, with 7 bases identical to TRBD2. J was trimmed by 1 base and V by 0 bases; bases with no gene match: 0. Germline-derived CDR1 and CDR2 are LNHNV and YYDKDF (reference sequence). The CDR3 runs 16 residues. CDR3 nucleotide sequence: TGTGCCACCAGCAGAGAGCGGGGGTCTGGGGCCAACGTCCTGACTTTC. This encodes CATSRERGSGANVLTF.